The clone carrying this TCR beta chain was recorded a few times. Its antigen is as yet unknown. The sample comes from a study of T cells in Graves' hyperthyroidism and ophthalmopathy. General study points: The model identified upcoming ophthalmopathy a median approximately 6.5 months ahead of onset. The majority of expanded thyroid clonotypes above 0.001 also appeared in blood.

Amplified regions were TCR beta CDR3 sequences from RNA transcripts. RT-PCR in the first round (using the HTBI primer set) targeted the TCR CDR3. Via MiXCR, TCRdb re-called the multiplex PCR reads, giving one row per CDR3 protein. In the table there are about 530,000 distinct CDR3 sequences, 15% to 20% of which are singletons. In germline, CDR1 is MDHEN, CDR2 SYDVKM. V was cut by 3 bases and J by 0 bases, with 14 bases left in between. The CDR3 is 17 residues long. Sequencing was performed on blood. The receptor was isolated from a woman aged 18-35 years with Graves' ophthalmopathy. This rearrangement joins TRBV28 to TRBJ2-2, with a possible D match to TRBD2 (6 bases). This CDR3 is CASSLGSGPTNTGELFF. The CDR3 DNA reads TGTGCCAGCAGTTTGGGTAGCGGCCCTACGAACACCGGGGAGCTGTTTTTT.